This record covers a single T cell receptor (beta chain). This clone was seen only a few times. The clone's antigen remains unknown. No per-base quality is available; no much larger clone lies one base away. A distance of 16 bases separates the germline ends of V and J, which lose 6 bases and 2 bases respectively. The CDR3, from cysteine to phenylalanine, totals 15 residues. Only the CDR3 DNA is retained, 45 bases long and in frame from the first base. The CDR1 and CDR2 encoded by the germline V gene are MDHEN and SYDVKM. A single peripheral blood draw of roughly 0.11 L on average was collected from each donor into heparinised tubes. A BD FACSAria II was used to sort naive, central memory, regulatory and stem cell-like memory CD4+ T cells with a panel that included CD45RO, CCR7, CD25, CD127, CD95 and CD27. Every sorted population had a purity above 95%. PBMCs were isolated right away by Lymphoprep density gradient centrifugation and were stained directly, without culture. So that batch effects would be minimized, each experiment stained and sorted samples in pairs, pairing one healthy donor with one patient.

The entire amount of isolated RNA was reverse transcribed using the High Capacity cDNA Reverse Transcription Kit, so the sequenced TCRB transcripts were expressed ones. Deep immunoSEQ sequencing was performed on naive, central memory and regulatory T cell samples, with an average of roughly 3.5 million total reads per sample. Sorted cells were lysed in RLT buffer, and RNA was extracted using DNase-treated RNeasy Micro or Mini kits according to cell number. To prevent cross-contamination, every cell subset was processed on its own, while patient and healthy donor samples were processed together. The immunoSEQ multiplex PCR was used to amplify TCRB sequences from cDNA, yielding 87-bp fragments that span the CDR3 region. Amplicons were sequenced on the Illumina HiSeq platform. The study's processing was this. Synthetic template baselines were used to correct PCR bias computationally, reads within Hamming distance 2 were collapsed, and singletons that could not be merged were discarded. Reads were aligned against IMGT so that V, D and J genes, CDR3 length and insertions or deletions at six rearrangement sites could be assigned. Within each subset, clonotype counts were normalized to sorted cell number, after which true diversity and Gini coefficients were computed with the tcR R package. The overlap coefficient, calculated on TCRB nucleotide sequences, was used to quantify repertoire sharing. Out-of-frame TCRB sequences from naive cells were analyzed as a proxy for the pre-selection repertoire. Drawn from immuneACCESS, this table holds only the in-frame rearrangements with V and J called that TCRdb kept. Clones are partly lost; checked studies trace under half to an unresolved V gene and leave the rest unexplained. Clone size and V and J calls were adopted from that table, with D and trimming inferred from the DNA. The sample table contains 280,000 or so clones; only one count was recorded for over 12% of them. Less than 0.02% of the sample is held by the ten biggest clonotypes.

The data belong to a study of beta chain features in type 1 diabetes listed by TCRdb under 2018. Regarding the study in general: Mean age, gender distribution, total cell number and subset yield did not differ between patients and healthy donors. A total of approximately 100,000,000 sorted cells were examined across all samples, and the number of cells per subset was strongly correlated with RNA yield. The study compared the TCRB repertoires of sorted circulating CD4+ T cell subsets in recently diagnosed type 1 diabetes patients with those in matched healthy donors. Whereas all 28 donors provided naive and central memory subsets, regulatory and stem cell-like memory subsets were isolated from just 8 patients and roughly 8 healthy donors.

Beyond this particular receptor, the publication reports: Type 1 diabetes patients showed a moderate but significant shortening of TCRB CDR3 length in all four CD4+ subsets. HLA sub-analyses involved small numbers of individuals, so any influence of HLA type on TCRB rearrangement remained unresolved. Shorter templates might have been favored by PCR, but patient and control samples were amplified and corrected together, so both groups would have been affected equally by any skew. At VDJ recombination sites, patients with type 1 diabetes made fewer insertions and deleted more nucleotides, a pattern implying thymic rearrangement abnormalities. Naive, central memory and regulatory TCRB repertoires appeared to be more alike among patients than among healthy donors. Sequencing cDNA rather than genomic DNA could over-represent highly expressing activated cells, although activation and CD3 levels did not differ between groups.

The V and J segments used are TRBV28 and TRBJ1-1; tentative D gene TRBD1, with 6 bases matching. This clonotype was obtained from a man between 18 and 29 years old with type 1 diabetes. Sequencing was carried out using naive CD4+ T cells from blood. Sample cell subset or site, as interpreted from the label and publication: true naive CD4+ T cells. The bases are TGTGCCAGCAGCTCAGCAGGGGCTACTAACACTGAAGCTTTCTTT. Its translation is CASSSAGATNTEAFF.